This T cell receptor beta chain was retrieved from a study of control samples from healthy donors and cancer patients. With regard to this clone: The sample contains more than one DNA sequence encoding this CDR3.

Sequenced by immunoSEQ multiplex PCR; TCRdb stores in-frame clones only, minus some. The table shows under 150,000 clones, with around 86% occurring only once. Germline-derived CDR1 and CDR2 are MNHEY and SMNVEV (reference sequence). This CDR3 is 15 amino acids long. After removal of 2 bases from V and 7 bases from J, the junction contained 5 bases not matched to a gene. The sequence was collected from a man aged 40-50 years in good health. This chain links TRBV27 with TRBJ2-1; 10 bases map to TRBD1. The sequenced material came from blood. CDR3 sequence reads: CASSLRRQGANEQFF. The CDR3, as DNA: TGTGCCAGCAGTTTACGCCGACAGGGGGCGAATGAGCAGTTCTTC.